Below, one T cell receptor beta chain is given with its context. Its antigen is unidentified. This record comes from a study of cytomegalovirus exposure and HLA in healthy donors. Study findings and constraints: Investigators reported under 200 TCR beta chains as tied to cytomegalovirus. Accounts indicate the classifier identified cytomegalovirus status with strong specificity and sensitivity. A later analysis reportedly identified an Asian-associated ancestry cluster as carrying fewer N-insertions than the 666-donor mean.

Amplification used 60 Vbeta primers and 13 Jbeta primers. The method was immunoSEQ multiplex PCR; TCRdb's version includes in-frame clones alone and lacks a portion of them. The sample records hundreds of thousands of clones, roughly 89% being singletons. The germline V gene has CDR1 SNHLY and CDR2 FYNNEI. The length of the CDR3 is 15 residues. The J gene is TRBJ2-5, the V gene TRBV2; a possible D gene is TRBD2 (5 bases). The end of the DNA fits TRBJ2-7 better, so the J call may be wrong. Material: PBMCs. This clonotype was sampled from a woman aged 18 to 35 in good health and CMV-seronegative. The CDR3 loop reads CASIKDSNTNYEQYF. The CDR3 coding sequence is TGTGCCAGCATAAAGGACTCCAACACAAACTACGAGCAGTACTTC.